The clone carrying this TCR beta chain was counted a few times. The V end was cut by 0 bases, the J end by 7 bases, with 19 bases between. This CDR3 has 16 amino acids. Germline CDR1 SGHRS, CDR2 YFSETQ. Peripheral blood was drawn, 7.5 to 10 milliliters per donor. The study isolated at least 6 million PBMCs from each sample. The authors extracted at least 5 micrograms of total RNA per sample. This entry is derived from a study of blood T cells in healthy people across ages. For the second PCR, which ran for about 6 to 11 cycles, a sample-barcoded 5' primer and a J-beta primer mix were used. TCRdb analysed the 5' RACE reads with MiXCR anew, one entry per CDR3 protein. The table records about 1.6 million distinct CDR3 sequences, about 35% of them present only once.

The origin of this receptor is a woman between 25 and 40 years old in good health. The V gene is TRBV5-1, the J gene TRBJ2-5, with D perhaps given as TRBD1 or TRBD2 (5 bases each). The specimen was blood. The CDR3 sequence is CASSLAKATAGGTQYF. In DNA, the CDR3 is TGCGCCAGCAGCTTGGCCAAGGCGACGGCTGGGGGGACCCAGTACTTC.